The sequence of this TCR beta chain was determined in a study of control samples from healthy donors and cancer patients. The germline V gene has CDR1 SGHDT and CDR2 YYEEEE. This CDR3 has 18 amino acids. Trimming left V 2 bases short and J 0 bases short, with 18 bases between. The repertoire was sequenced with immunoSEQ multiplex PCR; TCRdb's copy has only in-frame clones and lacks some. The sample has 150,000 or so clones, over 85% seen once. The chain uses TRBV5-6 and TRBJ1-3; no firm D call. This receptor was taken from a man aged 18 to 29 in good health. The sample was blood. Here the CDR3 reads CASSFPHDRPSSGNTIYF. Written as DNA, the CDR3 is TGTGCCAGCAGCTTTCCGCACGATAGGCCATCCTCTGGAAACACCATATATTTT.